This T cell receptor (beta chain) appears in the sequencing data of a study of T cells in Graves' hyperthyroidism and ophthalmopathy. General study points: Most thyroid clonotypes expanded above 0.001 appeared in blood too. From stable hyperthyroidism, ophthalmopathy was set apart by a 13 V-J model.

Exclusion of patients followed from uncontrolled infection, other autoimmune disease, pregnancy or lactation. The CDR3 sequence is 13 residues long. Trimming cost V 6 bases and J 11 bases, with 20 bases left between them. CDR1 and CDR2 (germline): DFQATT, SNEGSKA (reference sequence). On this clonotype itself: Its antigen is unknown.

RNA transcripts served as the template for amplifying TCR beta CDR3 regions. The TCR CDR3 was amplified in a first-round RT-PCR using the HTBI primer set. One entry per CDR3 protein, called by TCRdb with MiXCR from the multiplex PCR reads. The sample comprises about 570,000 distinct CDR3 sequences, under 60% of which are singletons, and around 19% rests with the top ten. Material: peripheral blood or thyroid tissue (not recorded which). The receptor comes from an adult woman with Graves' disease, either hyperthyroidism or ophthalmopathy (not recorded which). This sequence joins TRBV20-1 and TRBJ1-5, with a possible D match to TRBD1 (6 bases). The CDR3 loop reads CSAGGRVEETQHF. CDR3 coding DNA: TGCAGTGCGGGGGGCAGGGTAGAAGAGACCCAGCATTTT.